This entry features one T cell receptor beta chain sequence. Generated by immunoSEQ multiplex PCR, the TCRdb table keeps only in-frame clones and is missing some. Among approximately 70,000 clones listed, more than 80% were seen once. The sample originates from a study of control samples from healthy donors and cancer patients. Germline CDR1 is SGHNT and CDR2 is YENEEA. The CDR3 is made up of 17 amino acids. With 1 base removed from V and 1 base from J, the gap between germline ends came to 14 bases. This TCR was sampled from a man in his fifties or sixties in good health. The sample taken for sequencing was blood. This chain uses TRBV11-3 with TRBJ2-4; D is unresolved. The CDR3 is CASSLVQPPRAKNIQYF. CDR3 sequence (DNA): TGTGCCAGCAGCTTAGTTCAGCCCCCCCGGGCCAAAAACATTCAGTACTTC.